This T cell receptor beta chain was found in a study of identical twins. Study-wide points: Conclusions relied on cross-sectional statistical analysis, not following the same donors. Models predicted too little out-of-frame TCR alpha sharing in monozygotic twins.

V was shortened by 4 bases and J by 5 bases, with 20 bases between the two germline ends. The CDR3 is 16 amino acids. Germline V gene sequence: CDR1 SGHRS, CDR2 YFSETQ. TCRdb processed the 5' RACE reads anew with MiXCR; each CDR3 protein has one entry. The table records 1.5 million to 2 million distinct CDR3 sequences, under 35% of them present only once. Worth noting for this clonotype: The antigen remains unidentified. A read error may be the cause here, since a much bigger clone is one base away.

The TCR comes from a newborn girl in good health. The sequenced sample was cord blood. This chain uses TRBV5-1 with TRBJ2-3, with a possible D match to TRBD2 (6 bases). CDR3 nucleotides: TGCGCCAGCAGCCCATGGGACCAGGGAGGTATAGATACGCAGTATTTT. Its translation is CASSPWDQGGIDTQYF.